The 31 T cell receptor beta chains listed next were all sequenced from one sample in a study of blood T cell repertoires in COVID-19. Here immunoSEQ multiplex PCR was the method, and the copy in TCRdb shows in-frame clones only, minus some. The sample carries 250,000 to 350,000 clones, roughly nine tenths recorded once. The specimen sequenced was PBMCs or T cells enriched from blood (not recorded which). The receptors originated from a man in his sixties who had recovered from COVID-19.

The chain couples TRBV10-1 to TRBJ2-7; D not resolved. Germline V gene lookup returns CDR1 WNHNN and CDR2 SYGVQD (reference sequence). V dropped 0 bases and J dropped 3 bases, with 12 bases sitting between them. This CDR3 comprises 15 residues. The CDR3 nucleotides are TGCGCCAGCAGTGAGTCAATAGTAGTCTTCTACGAGCAGTACTTC. As protein: CASSESIVVFYEQYF.

This chain links TRBV6-5 with TRBJ2-2; 8 nucleotides line up with TRBD1. The CDR3 has 16 amino acids. The V and J ends lost 0 bases and 7 bases, in that order; junction bases with no gene match: 7. Germline lookup yields CDR1 MNHEY and CDR2 SVGAGI. This CDR3 reads CASSYSQGAIIGELFF. In DNA form, the CDR3 reads TGTGCCAGCAGTTACTCTCAGGGGGCAATTATCGGGGAGCTGTTTTTT.

V gene TRBV4-1 combines with J gene TRBJ1-1; possible D gene TRBD1, 5 bases. CDR3 length: 15 amino acids. Between the trimmed V and J ends, which lost 1 base and 2 bases, there was a span of 11 bases. The V gene's germline CDR1 is MGHRA and CDR2 YSYEKL. Written as DNA, the CDR3 is TGCGCCAGCAGCCAAGGGGGGGAACTCAACACTGAAGCTTTCTTT. Amino acids: CASSQGGELNTEAFF.

The gene calls are TRBV4-2 and TRBJ2-3; TRBD2 is a possible D gene (6 bases). Germline V lookup: CDR1 LGHNA, CDR2 YNFKEQ. The CDR3 totals 16 residues. Trimming removed 0 bases at V and 4 bases at J, with 14 bases between. The CDR3 loop is CASSQDRLGGPDTQYF. CDR3 DNA: TGTGCCAGCAGCCAAGATCGACTAGGCGGACCAGATACGCAGTATTTT.

The rearrangement joins TRBV5-4 to TRBJ2-7, with 15 bases that match TRBD2. Germline assignment: CDR1 SGHNT and CDR2 YYREEE (reference sequence). There are 16 residues in the CDR3. Germline trimming cut 6 bases from V and 1 base from J; bases unmatched to any gene: 5. This CDR3 reads CASTGTSGRMSYEQYF. The CDR3 nucleotides are TGTGCCAGCACCGGGACTAGCGGGAGGATGTCCTACGAGCAGTACTTC.

The rearrangement links TRBV18 to TRBJ1-5, with TRBD1 identical over 8 bases. The germline V gene encodes CDR1 KGHSH and CDR2 LQKENI. The V and J ends lost 6 bases and 5 bases, in that order; junction bases with no gene match: 0. The CDR3 has 12 amino acids. The CDR3 sequence is CASSGQDQPQHF. CDR3 bases: TGTGCCAGCTCGGGACAGGATCAGCCCCAGCATTTT.

Concerning this clone: Additional DNA sequences in this sample encode the identical CDR3. The V gene is TRBV12-3 or TRBV12-4, the J gene TRBJ1-5, with 8 bases matching TRBD1. V was clipped by 4 bases and J by 7 bases; unmatched bases: 3. This CDR3 spans 13 amino acids. The CDR3: CASSWTGNQPQHF. CDR3 coding DNA: TGTGCCAGCAGTTGGACAGGGAACCAGCCCCAGCATTTT.

The chain carries TRBV5-1 and TRBJ1-2, with 9 bases matching TRBD1. Germline values: CDR1 SGHRS, CDR2 YFSETQ. Trimming cost V 5 bases and J 8 bases; bases outside gene matches: 13. The CDR3 spans 15 residues. CDR3 sequence reads: CASSRRTGEQGGYTF. The CDR3 coding sequence is TGCGCCAGCAGTCGAAGGACAGGGGAACAGGGCGGCTACACCTTC.

The rearrangement uses TRBV20-1 and TRBJ2-5, with 9 positions matching TRBD1. CDR3 size: 14 residues. V dropped 3 bases and J dropped 2; count of bases not matched to a gene: 4. CDR1 is DFQATT, CDR2 SNEGSKA, per germline (reference sequence). CDR3 nucleotides: TGCAGTGCTAGTACGGACAGGGGACAAGAGACCCAGTACTTC. This encodes CSASTDRGQETQYF.

The V gene is TRBV7-2, the J gene TRBJ1-4; a possible D gene is TRBD1 (6 bases). Germline V gene data show CDR1 as SGHTA and CDR2 as FQGNSA. V was pared by 1 base and J by 8 bases, with 8 bases between. The CDR3 is 13 residues long. The DNA of the CDR3 is TGTGCCAGCAGCTTAGGGGGGCGGGAAAAACTGTTTTTT. This sequence encodes CASSLGGREKLFF.

This sequence joins TRBV15 and TRBJ2-3; 9 bases align to TRBD2. The CDR3 has 17 residues. The V gene's germline CDR1 is LNHNV and CDR2 YYDKDF (reference sequence). V dropped 3 bases and J dropped 0; count of bases not matched to a gene: 7. CDR3 sequence: CATSSEKTSGSTDTQYF. As DNA, the CDR3 is TGTGCCACCAGCAGCGAAAAGACTAGCGGAAGCACAGATACGCAGTATTTT.

The chain carries TRBV5-6 and TRBJ2-7, with D possibly TRBD1 on 5 matching bases. V lost 4 bases and J 2 bases, leaving 13 bases between the germline ends. Germline values: CDR1 SGHDT, CDR2 YYEEEE. The CDR3 sequence is 14 residues long. The DNA for the CDR3 is TGTGCCAGCAGCCCCCGCAGGGTTCCCTACGAGCAGTACTTC. Translation gives CASSPRRVPYEQYF.

The J gene is TRBJ1-6, the V gene TRBV27; D call uncertain. The germline V gene encodes CDR1 MNHEY and CDR2 SMNVEV (reference sequence). Trimming took off 7 bases at V and 7 bases at J, with 14 bases between the two ends. The CDR3 runs 14 residues. Here the CDR3 reads CASTGNRRNSPLHF. The CDR3 DNA reads TGTGCCAGCACCGGTAACAGACGCAATTCACCCCTCCACTTT.

Notes on this clone: Its ends do not fully match the called genes, so a read error is possible. The V and J genes are TRBV27 and TRBJ2-7; the D gene is possibly TRBD1 (6 bases). Germline CDR1 reads MNHEY; CDR2 reads SMNVEV (reference sequence). The CDR3 runs 17 residues. DNA of the CDR3: TGTGCCAGCAGTTATGGGGCAGCCGGGACAAGCTCCAACGAGCAGTACTTC. Its translation: CASSYGAAGTSSNEQYF.

The chain has TRBV7-9 and TRBJ2-1; 10 bases are shared with TRBD2. Per the germline V gene, CDR1 is SEHNR and CDR2 is FQNEAQ (reference sequence). The CDR3 totals 17 residues. Germline trimming cut 1 base from V and 6 bases from J; bases unmatched to any gene: 9. CDR3: CASSLDGSASGSNEQFF. CDR3 nucleotides: TGTGCCAGCAGCTTAGACGGTTCGGCTAGCGGGAGCAATGAGCAGTTCTTC.

The gene calls are TRBV5-6 and TRBJ1-1, with no clear D. V was pared by 2 bases and J by 2 bases, with 4 bases between. The CDR3 consists of 12 residues. Germline CDR1 SGHDT, CDR2 YYEEEE. CDR3 in amino acids: CASSFRNTEAFF. CDR3 coding DNA: TGTGCCAGCAGCTTTAGAAACACTGAAGCTTTCTTT.

The rearrangement links TRBV5-1 to TRBJ1-5, with D perhaps matching TRBD1 (6 bases). Looked up from germline, CDR1 is SGHRS and CDR2 is YFSETQ. The CDR3 covers 15 residues. V lost 4 bases to trimming and J lost 5 bases, with 16 bases between them. The CDR3 DNA reads TGCGCCAGCAGCCCCTTCGGACAGACGGATCAGCCCCAGCATTTT. It encodes CASSPFGQTDQPQHF.

This clone was picked up one time. The chain links TRBV7-9 to TRBJ2-7; D not certain. CDR1 SEHNR and CDR2 FQNEAQ come from the germline V gene (reference sequence). The V and J ends lost 1 base and 3 bases respectively, with 7 bases between them. CDR3 length: 13 residues. This CDR3 is CASSLVRNYEQYF. CDR3 bases: TGTGCCAGCAGCTTAGTGAGGAACTACGAGCAGTACTTC.

CDR3 sequence reads: CASSVPGRYQETQYF. For the CDR3, the DNA is TGTGCCAGCAGTGTTCCAGGCAGGTACCAAGAGACCCAGTACTTC. The chain couples TRBV2 to TRBJ2-5; D unresolved. The CDR3 has 15 amino acids. CDR1 is SNHLY and CDR2 is FYNNEI in the germline V gene. The ends were cut back, 4 bases at V and 0 bases at J, with 12 bases in the middle.

V is TRBV7-9 and J is TRBJ1-4; possibly TRBD1 for D (6 bases). The length of the CDR3 is 15 residues. V shed 6 bases and J shed 0 bases, with 11 bases lying between them. Germline V gene sequence: CDR1 SEHNR, CDR2 FQNEAQ (reference sequence). CDR3 sequence reads: CASSRQAATNEKLFF. As DNA, the CDR3 is TGTGCCAGCAGTCGACAGGCCGCAACTAATGAAAAACTGTTTTTT.

This clone was found once. The chain combines TRBV5-1 with TRBJ2-1, with 7 positions matching TRBD2. J lost 3 bases, V lost 0 bases, and 3 bases had no gene match. Per germline, CDR1 SGHRS and CDR2 YFSETQ. This CDR3 comprises 15 residues. DNA of the CDR3: TGCGCCAGCAGCTTGGTGACGGGGGGCTACAATGAGCAGTTCTTC. Translating gives CASSLVTGGYNEQFF.

V usage is TRBV12-3 or TRBV12-4 and J usage is TRBJ1-2; D is perhaps TRBD1 (5 bases). This CDR3 has 13 amino acids. The V and J ends lost 5 bases and 5 bases respectively, with 12 bases between them. CDR3 nucleotides: TGTGCCAGCAGTCCCGACAGCCTATATGGCTACACCTTC. Protein product: CASSPDSLYGYTF.

The V call is TRBV29-1, the J call TRBJ1-3; possible D gene TRBD1, 5 bases. The V gene lost 7 bases and the J gene lost 2 bases, with 9 bases spanning the gap. The V gene's germline CDR1 is SQVTM and CDR2 ANQGSEA. This CDR3 is built from 12 residues. DNA of the CDR3: TGCAGCGCTCGGGGGGCTGGAAACACCATATATTTT. It translates to CSARGAGNTIYF.

This chain joins TRBV5-1 and TRBJ1-5; no firm D call. The germline CDR1 and CDR2 sequences are SGHRS and YFSETQ. Trimming removed 4 bases from V and 1 base from J, with 12 bases in between. The CDR3 spans 15 residues. The CDR3, as DNA: TGCGCCAGCAGCCTAGGAGGGCTAAGCAATCAGCCCCAGCATTTT. Its protein product is CASSLGGLSNQPQHF.

V and J are TRBV6-5 and TRBJ2-7, with 9 nucleotides matching TRBD1. Germline values: CDR1 MNHEY, CDR2 SVGAGI. The CDR3 sequence is 14 residues long. Unmatched junction bases numbered 7, after V lost 4 bases and J lost 6 bases. In nucleotides, the CDR3 is TGTGCCAGCAGTTGGGACAGGGTTTCCATCGAGCAGTACTTC. Protein sequence: CASSWDRVSIEQYF.

The chain employs TRBV6-2 or TRBV6-3 and TRBJ1-5; TRBD1 matches at 7 bases. The CDR3 is made up of 14 amino acids. Germline lookup yields CDR1 MNHEY and CDR2 SVGEGT. The V and J ends lost 5 bases and 5 bases, in that order; junction bases with no gene match: 6. The CDR3 sequence: CASSPTGAYQPQHF. CDR3 DNA: TGTGCCAGCAGTCCCACAGGGGCATATCAGCCCCAGCATTTT.

DNA of the CDR3: TGTGCCAGCAGTTTCAGGGAAGACACTGAAGCTTTCTTT. It is translated as CASSFREDTEAFF. The chain uses TRBV6-6 and TRBJ1-1; the D gene is possibly TRBD1 (5 bases). V lost 4 bases and J 3 bases, leaving 9 bases between the germline ends. CDR1 and CDR2 from the germline V gene are MNHNY and SVGAGI (reference sequence). The CDR3 spans 13 residues.

In DNA form, the CDR3 reads TGCAGCGTTCGGAAGGGGACTGAAGCTTTCTTT. Amino acid sequence: CSVRKGTEAFF. This chain joins TRBV29-1 and TRBJ1-1, with a weak D call TRBD1 (5 bases). The CDR3 runs to 11 residues. Germline CDR1 and CDR2: SQVTM and ANQGSEA. V lost 5 bases and J lost 5, with 9 bases in between.

The chain joins TRBV19 to TRBJ2-3; 7 bases agree with TRBD2. The CDR3 consists of 14 residues. The V gene end was trimmed by 3 bases and the J gene end by 5 bases; junction bases not matched to a gene: 5. CDR1 and CDR2 from the germline V gene are LNHDA and SQIVND (reference sequence). CDR3 loop: CASSMSGGLDTQYF. As DNA, the CDR3 is TGTGCCAGTAGTATGTCGGGAGGACTAGATACGCAGTATTTT.

The rearrangement joins TRBV30 to TRBJ2-2, with 7 bases aligning to TRBD1. V shed 2 bases, J shed 4 bases, and the junction held 7 bases outside the gene matches. The CDR3 contains 15 residues. CDR1 and CDR2 from the germline V gene are GTSNPN and SVGIG (reference sequence). In nucleotides, the CDR3 is TGTGCCTGGAGTCAGACAGGGAGCCTCACCGGGGAGCTGTTTTTT. Protein: CAWSQTGSLTGELFF.

This clone has only one observation. The chain uses TRBV21-1 and TRBJ2-7; the D call in the table, TRBD1, was not verified against the DNA. TRBV21-1 is recorded as a pseudogene. The CDR3 is 15 amino acids. DNA for the CDR3: TGTGCCAGCAGCAAAGTTCAGGGGGCGCAGAACGAGCAGTACTTC. Its protein product is CASSKVQGAQNEQYF.